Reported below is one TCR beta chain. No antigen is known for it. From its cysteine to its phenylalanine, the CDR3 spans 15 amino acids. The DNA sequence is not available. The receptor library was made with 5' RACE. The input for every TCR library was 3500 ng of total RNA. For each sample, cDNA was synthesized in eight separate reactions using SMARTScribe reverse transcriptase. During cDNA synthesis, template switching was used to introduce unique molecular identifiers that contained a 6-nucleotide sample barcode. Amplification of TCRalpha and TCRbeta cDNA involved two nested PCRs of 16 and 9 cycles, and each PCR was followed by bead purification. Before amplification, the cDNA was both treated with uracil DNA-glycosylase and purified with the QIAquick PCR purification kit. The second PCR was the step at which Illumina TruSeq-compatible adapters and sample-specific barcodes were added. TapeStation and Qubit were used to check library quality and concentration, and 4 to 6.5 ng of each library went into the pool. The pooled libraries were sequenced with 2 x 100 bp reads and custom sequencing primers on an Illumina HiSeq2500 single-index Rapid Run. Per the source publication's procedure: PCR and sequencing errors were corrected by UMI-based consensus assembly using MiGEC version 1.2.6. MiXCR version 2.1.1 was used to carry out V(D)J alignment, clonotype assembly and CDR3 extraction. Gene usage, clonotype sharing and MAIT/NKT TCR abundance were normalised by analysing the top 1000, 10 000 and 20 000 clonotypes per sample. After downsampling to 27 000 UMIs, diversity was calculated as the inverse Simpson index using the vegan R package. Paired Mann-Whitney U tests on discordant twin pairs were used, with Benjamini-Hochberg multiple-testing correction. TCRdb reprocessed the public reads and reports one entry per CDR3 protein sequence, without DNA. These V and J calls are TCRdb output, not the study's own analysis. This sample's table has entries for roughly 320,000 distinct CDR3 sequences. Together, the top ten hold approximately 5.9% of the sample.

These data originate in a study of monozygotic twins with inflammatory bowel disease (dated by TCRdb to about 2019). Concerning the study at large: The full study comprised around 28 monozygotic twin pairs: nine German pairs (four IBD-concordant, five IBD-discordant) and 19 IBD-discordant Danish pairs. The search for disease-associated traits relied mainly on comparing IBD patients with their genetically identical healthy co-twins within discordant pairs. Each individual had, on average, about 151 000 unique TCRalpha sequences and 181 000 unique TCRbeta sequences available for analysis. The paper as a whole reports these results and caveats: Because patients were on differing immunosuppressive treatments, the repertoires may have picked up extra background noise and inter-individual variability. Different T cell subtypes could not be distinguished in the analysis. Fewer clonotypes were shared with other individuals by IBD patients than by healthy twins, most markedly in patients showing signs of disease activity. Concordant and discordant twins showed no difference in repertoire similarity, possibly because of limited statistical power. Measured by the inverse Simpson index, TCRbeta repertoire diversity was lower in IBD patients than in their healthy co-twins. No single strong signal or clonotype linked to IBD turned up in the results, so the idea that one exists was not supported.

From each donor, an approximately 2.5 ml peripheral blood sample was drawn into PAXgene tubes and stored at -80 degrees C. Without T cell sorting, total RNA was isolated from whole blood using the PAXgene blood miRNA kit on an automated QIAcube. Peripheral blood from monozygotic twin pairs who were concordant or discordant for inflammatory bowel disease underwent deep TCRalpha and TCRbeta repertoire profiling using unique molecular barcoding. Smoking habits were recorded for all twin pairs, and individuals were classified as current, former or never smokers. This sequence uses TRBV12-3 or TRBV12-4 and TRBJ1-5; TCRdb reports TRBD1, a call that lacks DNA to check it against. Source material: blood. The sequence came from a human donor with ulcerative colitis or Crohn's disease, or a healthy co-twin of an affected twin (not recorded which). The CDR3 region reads CASSLAAIGDQPQHF.